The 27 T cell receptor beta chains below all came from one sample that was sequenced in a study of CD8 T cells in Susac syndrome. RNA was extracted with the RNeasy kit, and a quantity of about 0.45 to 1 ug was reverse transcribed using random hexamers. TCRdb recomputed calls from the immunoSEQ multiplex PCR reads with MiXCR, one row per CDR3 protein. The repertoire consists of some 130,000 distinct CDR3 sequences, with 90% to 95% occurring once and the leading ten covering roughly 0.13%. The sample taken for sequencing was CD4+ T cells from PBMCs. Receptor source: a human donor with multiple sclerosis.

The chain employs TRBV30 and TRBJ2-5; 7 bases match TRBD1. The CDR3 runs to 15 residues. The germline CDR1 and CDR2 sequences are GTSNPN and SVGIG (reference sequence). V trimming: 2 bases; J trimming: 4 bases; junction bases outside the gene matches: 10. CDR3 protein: CAWSPGGTSLETQYF. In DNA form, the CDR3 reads TGTGCCTGGAGTCCAGGGGGAACGTCTCTAGAGACCCAGTACTTC.

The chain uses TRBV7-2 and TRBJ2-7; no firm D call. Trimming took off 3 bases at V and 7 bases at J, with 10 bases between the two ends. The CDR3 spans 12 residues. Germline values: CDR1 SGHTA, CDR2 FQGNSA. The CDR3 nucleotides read TGTGCCAGCAGCTTTAGAAAGAGAGAGCAGTACTTC. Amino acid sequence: CASSFRKREQYF.

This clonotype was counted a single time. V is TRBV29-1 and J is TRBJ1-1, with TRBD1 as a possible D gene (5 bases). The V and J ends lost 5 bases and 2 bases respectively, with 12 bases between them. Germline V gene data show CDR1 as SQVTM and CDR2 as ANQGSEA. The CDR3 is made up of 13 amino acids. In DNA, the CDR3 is TGCAGCGTTAGTGGACAACCCAACACTGAAGCTTTCTTT. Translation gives CSVSGQPNTEAFF.

The chain's CDR3 is CASSQDSTQYF. The CDR3 DNA is TGTGCCAGCAGCCAAGATTCGACCCAGTACTTC. The chain joins TRBV3-1 to TRBJ2-5; D gene unclear. The V gene's germline CDR1 is LGHDT and CDR2 YNNKEL (reference sequence). V lost 0 bases and J 7 bases, leaving 3 bases between the germline ends. The CDR3 contains 11 residues.

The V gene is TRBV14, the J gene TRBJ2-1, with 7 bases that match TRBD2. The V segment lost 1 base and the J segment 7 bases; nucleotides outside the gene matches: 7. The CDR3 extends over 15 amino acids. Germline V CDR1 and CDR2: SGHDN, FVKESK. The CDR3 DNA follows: TGTGCCAGCAGCCAAGGCGCGGGAGTTCGTAATGAGCAGTTCTTC. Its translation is CASSQGAGVRNEQFF.

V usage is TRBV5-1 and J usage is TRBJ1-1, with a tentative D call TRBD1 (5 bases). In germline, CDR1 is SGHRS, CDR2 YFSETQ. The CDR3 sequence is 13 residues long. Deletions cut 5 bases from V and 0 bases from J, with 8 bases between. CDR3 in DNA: TGCGCCAGCAGACCAGGGATGAACACTGAAGCTTTCTTT. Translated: CASRPGMNTEAFF.

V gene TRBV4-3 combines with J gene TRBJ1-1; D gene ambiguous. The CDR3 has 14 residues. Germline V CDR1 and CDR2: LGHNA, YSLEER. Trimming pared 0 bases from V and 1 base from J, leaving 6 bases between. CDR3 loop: CASSQDLENTEAFF. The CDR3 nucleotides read TGCGCCAGCAGCCAAGATTTAGAGAACACTGAAGCTTTCTTT.

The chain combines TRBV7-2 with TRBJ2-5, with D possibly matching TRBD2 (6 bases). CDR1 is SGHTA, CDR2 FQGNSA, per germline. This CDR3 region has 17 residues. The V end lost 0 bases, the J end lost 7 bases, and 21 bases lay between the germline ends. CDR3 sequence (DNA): TGTGCCAGCAGCTTAGCGGCCCCCCCGCGGGGTAAAACGACCCAGTACTTC. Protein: CASSLAAPPRGKTTQYF. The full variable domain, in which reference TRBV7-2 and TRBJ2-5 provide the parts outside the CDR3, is GAGVSQSPSNKVTEKGKDVELRCDPISGHTALYWYRQSLGQGLEFLIYFQGNSAPDKSGLPSDRFSAERTGGSVSTLTIQRTQQEDSAVYLCASSLAAPPRGKTTQYFGPGTRLLVL.

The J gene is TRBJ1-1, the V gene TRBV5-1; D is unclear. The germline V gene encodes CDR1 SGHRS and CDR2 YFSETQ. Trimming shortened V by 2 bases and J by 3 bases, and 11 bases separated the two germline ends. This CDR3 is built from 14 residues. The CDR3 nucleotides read TGCGCCAGCAGCTTTATGGAGGGTGACACTGAAGCTTTCTTT. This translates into CASSFMEGDTEAFF.

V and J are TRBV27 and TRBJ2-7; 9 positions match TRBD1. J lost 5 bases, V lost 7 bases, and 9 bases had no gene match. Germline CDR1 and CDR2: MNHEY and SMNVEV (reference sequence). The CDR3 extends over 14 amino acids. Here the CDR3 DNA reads TGTGCCAGCAAGCTACAGGGGGCCTCGGACGAGCAGTACTTC. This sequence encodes CASKLQGASDEQYF.

This CDR3 is CASSRQGYSRNEQFF. For the CDR3, the DNA is TGTGCCAGCAGCCGACAGGGGTACTCGCGGAATGAGCAGTTCTTC. The chain carries TRBV7-2 and TRBJ2-1; TRBD1 matches 8 bases. Germline V lookup: CDR1 SGHTA, CDR2 FQGNSA. This CDR3 contains 15 residues. V shed 5 bases and J 7 bases; nucleotides not matched to a gene: 10.

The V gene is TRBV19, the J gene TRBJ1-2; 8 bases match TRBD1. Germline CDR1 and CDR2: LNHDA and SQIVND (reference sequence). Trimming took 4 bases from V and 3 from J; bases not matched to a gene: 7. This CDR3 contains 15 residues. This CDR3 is CASSTRGPGYYGYTF. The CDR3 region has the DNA TGTGCCAGTAGTACCAGGGGGCCCGGGTACTATGGCTACACCTTC.

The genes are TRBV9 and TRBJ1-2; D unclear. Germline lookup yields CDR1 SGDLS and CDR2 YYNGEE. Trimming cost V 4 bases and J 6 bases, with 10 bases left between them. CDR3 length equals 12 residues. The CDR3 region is CASSPGMDGYTF. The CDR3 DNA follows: TGTGCCAGCAGCCCAGGTATGGATGGCTACACCTTC.

CDR3 amino acids: CASSGRGNEQFF. The CDR3 coding sequence is TGTGCCAGCAGCGGCCGAGGGAATGAGCAGTTCTTC. This chain joins TRBV28 and TRBJ2-1; maybe TRBD2 (5 bases). Germline CDR1 and CDR2: MDHEN and SYDVKM. Trimming took 6 bases from V and 7 from J, leaving 10 bases between them. The CDR3 consists of 12 residues.

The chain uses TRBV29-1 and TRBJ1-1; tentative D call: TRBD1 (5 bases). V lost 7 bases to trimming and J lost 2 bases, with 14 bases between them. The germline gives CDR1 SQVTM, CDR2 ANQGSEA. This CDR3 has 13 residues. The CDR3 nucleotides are TGCAGCGGAGGGGTAGGGGCAAACACTGAAGCTTTCTTT. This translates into CSGGVGANTEAFF. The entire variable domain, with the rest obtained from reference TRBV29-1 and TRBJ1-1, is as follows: SAVISQKPSRDICQRGTSLTIQCQVDSQVTMMFWYRQQPGQSLTLIATANQGSEATYESGFVIDKFPISRPNLTFSTLTVSNMSPEDSSIYLCSGGVGANTEAFFGQGTRLTVV.

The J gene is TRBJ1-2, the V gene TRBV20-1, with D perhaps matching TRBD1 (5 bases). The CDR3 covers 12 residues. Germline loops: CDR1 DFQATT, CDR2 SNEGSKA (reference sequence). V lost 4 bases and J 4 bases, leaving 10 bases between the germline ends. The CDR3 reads CSATGTGYGYTF. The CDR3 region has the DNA TGCAGTGCTACCGGGACCGGCTATGGCTACACCTTC.

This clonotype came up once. The CDR3 sequence: CASSPDLTIGNTIYF. For the CDR3, the DNA is TGTGCCAGCAGCCCCGACTTAACGATAGGAAACACCATATATTTT. This chain connects TRBV4-2 to TRBJ1-3; D not resolved. The germline V and J ends were trimmed by 4 bases and 4 bases, with 14 bases remaining between them. The CDR3 runs to 15 residues. Germline V gives CDR1 LGHNA, CDR2 YNFKEQ.

The DNA of the CDR3 is TGTGCCAGCAGCTTAGGAGGTGGTTATGAAAAACTGTTTTTT. Protein: CASSLGGGYEKLFF. This sequence joins TRBV7-9 and TRBJ1-4; unclear D gene. V lost 1 base to trimming and J lost 6 bases, with 9 bases between them. Germline V gene sequence: CDR1 SEHNR, CDR2 FQNEAQ (reference sequence). CDR3 size: 14 residues.

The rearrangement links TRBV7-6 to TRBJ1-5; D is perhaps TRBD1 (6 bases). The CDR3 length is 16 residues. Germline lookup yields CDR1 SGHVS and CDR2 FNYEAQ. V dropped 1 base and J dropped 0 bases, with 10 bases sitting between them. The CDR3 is CASSLGTADSNQPQHF. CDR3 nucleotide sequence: TGTGCCAGCAGCTTAGGGACAGCCGATAGCAATCAGCCCCAGCATTTT.

CDR3 DNA sequence: TGTGCCAGCAGCTTAATCACGCCTCGGGAAATGAACACTGAAGCTTTCTTT. It encodes CASSLITPREMNTEAFF. The chain links TRBV7-2 to TRBJ1-1; no definite D call. Looked up from germline, CDR1 is SGHTA and CDR2 is FQGNSA. The CDR3 loop spans 17 amino acids. The V gene lost 2 bases and the J gene lost 0 bases, with 16 bases spanning the gap.

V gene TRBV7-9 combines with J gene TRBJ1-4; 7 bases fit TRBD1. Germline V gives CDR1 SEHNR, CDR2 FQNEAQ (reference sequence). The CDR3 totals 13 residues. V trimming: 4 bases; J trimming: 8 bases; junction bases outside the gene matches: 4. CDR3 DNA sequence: TGTGCCAGCAGCTGGCAGGGGGAAGAAAAACTGTTTTTT. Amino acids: CASSWQGEEKLFF.

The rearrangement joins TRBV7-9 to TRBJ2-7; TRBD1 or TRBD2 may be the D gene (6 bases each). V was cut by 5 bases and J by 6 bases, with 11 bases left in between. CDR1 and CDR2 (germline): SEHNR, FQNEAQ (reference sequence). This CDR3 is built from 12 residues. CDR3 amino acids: CASSLQGGEQYF. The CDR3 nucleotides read TGTGCCAGCAGCCTACAGGGAGGCGAGCAGTACTTC.

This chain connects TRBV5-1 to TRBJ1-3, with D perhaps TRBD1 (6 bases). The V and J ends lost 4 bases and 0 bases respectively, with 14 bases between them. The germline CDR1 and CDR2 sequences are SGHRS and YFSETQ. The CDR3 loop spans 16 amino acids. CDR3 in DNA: TGCGCCAGCAGCGAGAGACAGGCTTTCTCTGGAAACACCATATATTTT. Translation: CASSERQAFSGNTIYF.

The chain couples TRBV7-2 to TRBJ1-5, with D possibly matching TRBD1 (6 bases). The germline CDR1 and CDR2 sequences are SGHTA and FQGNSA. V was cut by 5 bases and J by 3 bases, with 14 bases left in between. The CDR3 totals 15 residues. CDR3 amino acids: CASSPKRDNNQPQHF. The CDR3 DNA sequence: TGTGCCAGCAGCCCAAAACGGGACAACAATCAGCCCCAGCATTTT.

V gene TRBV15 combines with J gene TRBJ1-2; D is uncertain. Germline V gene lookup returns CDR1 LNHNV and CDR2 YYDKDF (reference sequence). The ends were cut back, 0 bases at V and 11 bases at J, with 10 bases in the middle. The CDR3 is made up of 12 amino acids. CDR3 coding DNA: TGTGCCACCAGCAGAGATTCCGGGTTGTACACCTTC. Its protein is CATSRDSGLYTF.

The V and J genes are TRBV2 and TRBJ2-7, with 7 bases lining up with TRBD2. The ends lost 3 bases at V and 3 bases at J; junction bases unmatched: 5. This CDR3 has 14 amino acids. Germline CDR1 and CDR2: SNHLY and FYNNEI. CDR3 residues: CASSEGGWLYEQYF. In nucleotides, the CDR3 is TGTGCCAGCAGTGAGGGAGGGTGGCTCTACGAGCAGTACTTC.

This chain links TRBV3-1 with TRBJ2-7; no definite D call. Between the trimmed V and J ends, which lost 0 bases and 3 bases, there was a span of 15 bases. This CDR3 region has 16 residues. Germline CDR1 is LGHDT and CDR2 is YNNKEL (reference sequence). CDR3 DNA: TGTGCCAGCAGCCAAGAAGCACTCCCGACCAACTACGAGCAGTACTTC. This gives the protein CASSQEALPTNYEQYF.